This T cell receptor beta chain was identified during a study of blood T cell repertoires in COVID-19. As for the study in general: Donors in the United States, Italy and Spain gave samples during acute or convalescent COVID-19.

Only in-frame clones appear in the TCRdb table, and some are missing; sequencing was by immunoSEQ multiplex PCR. Counted here are about 130,000 clones, around nine tenths occurring once; the ten biggest clones make up approximately 2.2%. Grouping used clinical history reported by participants in a survey and questionnaire. The CDR3 loop spans 20 amino acids. Trimming at V came to 3 bases and at J to 5 bases, leaving 20 bases not matched to a gene. Germline V gene sequence: CDR1 LGHDT, CDR2 YNNKEL (reference sequence). Sequencing input: PBMCs or T cells enriched from blood (not recorded which). J is TRBJ2-5 and V is TRBV3-1 (or the pseudogene TRBV3-2); 11 bases align to TRBD2. This TCR derives from a woman between 50 and 59 years old who had recovered from COVID-19. The CDR3 nucleotides are TGTGCCAGCAGCCATCCGACTAGCGGGGCTATTAGAATGGTTTCGGAGACCCAGTACTTC. Translated, it gives CASSHPTSGAIRMVSETQYF.